This entry lists 12 T cell receptor beta chains sequenced from one sample in a study of Ad26.COV2.S vaccination and SARS-CoV-2 variants (dated by TCRdb to about 2021). The treatment or condition label, read with the paper, signifies: 15 to 20 received Ad26.COV2.S at low or high dose, single or two shots; about 5 received placebo; per-sample allocation not given. For vaccine and placebo recipients, repertoires were sequenced using samples collected on day 63 after the first injection. Libraries were prepared through the immunoSEQ multiplex PCR assay. The source is immuneACCESS, and TCRdb retained only in-frame sequences with V and J called. Part of the clones is not carried over; for the studies checked, unresolved V genes explain less than half of this, and the remainder is unexplained. Within this sample are about 680,000 clones, with 89% of them counted one time only. The top ten hold 1.5% of the sample.

The sample in question was peripheral blood, obtained in a trial of Ad26.COV2.S vaccine versus placebo. The receptors derive from a person aged 18-60 years who received the Ad26.COV2.S COVID-19 vaccine or a placebo.

V usage is TRBV6-5 and J usage is TRBJ1-2, with 10 positions matching TRBD1. The CDR3 is made up of 15 amino acids. With 7 bases clipped from V and 1 base from J, the junction kept 6 bases outside the gene matches. CDR1 MNHEY and CDR2 SVGAGI come from the germline V gene. CDR3 protein: CASTPGQGYNYGYTF. The CDR3 DNA sequence: TGTGCCAGCACCCCGGGACAGGGGTATAACTATGGCTACACCTTC.

The chain couples TRBV5-1 to TRBJ1-2; no clear D gene. The CDR3 consists of 14 residues. V shed 4 bases and J shed 7 bases, with 17 bases lying between them. Germline lookup yields CDR1 SGHRS and CDR2 YFSETQ. As DNA, the CDR3 is TGCGCCAGCAGCGGGGAAGGCCGCCAAAGTGGCTACACCTTC. Its protein product is CASSGEGRQSGYTF.

The rearrangement links TRBV30 to TRBJ2-1; D is undetermined. This CDR3 is built from 15 residues. CDR1 and CDR2 from the germline V gene are GTSNPN and SVGIG (reference sequence). Trimming removed 0 bases at V and 6 bases at J, with 15 bases between. In nucleotides, the CDR3 is TGTGCCTGGAGTGTAAGCCTCCCCGAACCCAATGAGCAGTTCTTC. Translation gives CAWSVSLPEPNEQFF.

The chain links TRBV5-5 to TRBJ2-7; 7 bases are shared with TRBD1. The CDR3 runs to 13 residues. V lost 5 bases, J lost 5 bases, and 7 bases stayed unmatched. Germline V gene data show CDR1 as SGHKS and CDR2 as YYEKEE (reference sequence). CDR3 protein: CASSSTGFHEQYF. CDR3 DNA: TGTGCCAGCAGTTCGACAGGGTTCCACGAGCAGTACTTC.

The rearrangement uses TRBV30 and TRBJ2-1; the D gene could be TRBD1 or TRBD2 (5 bases each). V lost 3 bases and J lost 1, with 16 bases in between. Germline V lookup: CDR1 GTSNPN, CDR2 SVGIG (reference sequence). The CDR3 sequence is 16 residues long. CDR3 residues: CAWRPGARLSYNEQFF. In nucleotides, the CDR3 is TGTGCCTGGAGGCCCGGGGCGCGACTTTCCTACAATGAGCAGTTCTTC.

The V call is TRBV30, the J call TRBJ1-2, with 11 positions matching TRBD1. The CDR3 totals 14 residues. J gave up 7 bases and V 3 bases, and 7 bases lay outside the gene matches. Looked up from germline, CDR1 is GTSNPN and CDR2 is SVGIG (reference sequence). CDR3 residues: CAWRLGQGASGYTF. CDR3 bases: TGTGCCTGGAGGTTAGGACAGGGGGCAAGTGGCTACACCTTC.

On this clone itself: Different DNA sequences within this sample yield the same CDR3. The genes are TRBV18 and TRBJ2-7, with D perhaps TRBD1 (5 bases). With 2 bases removed from V and 5 bases from J, the gap between germline ends came to 10 bases. CDR1 KGHSH and CDR2 LQKENI come from the germline V gene. The CDR3 has 13 residues. CDR3 in amino acids: CASSPRQSNEQYF. DNA of the CDR3: TGTGCCAGCTCACCAAGACAGAGCAACGAGCAGTACTTC.

V and J are TRBV29-1 and TRBJ2-6, with D maybe TRBD2 (6 bases). Germline values: CDR1 SQVTM, CDR2 ANQGSEA. The CDR3 runs 16 residues. Trimming stripped 4 bases from V and 0 bases from J, with 13 bases between. CDR3 nucleotides: TGCAGCGTTGCGTCGCAGGGACTCTCTGGGGCCAACGTCCTGACTTTC. It yields the protein CSVASQGLSGANVLTF. Combining the CDR3 with reference TRBV29-1 and TRBJ2-6 gives the whole variable domain SAVISQKPSRDICQRGTSLTIQCQVDSQVTMMFWYRQQPGQSLTLIATANQGSEATYESGFVIDKFPISRPNLTFSTLTVSNMSPEDSSIYLCSVASQGLSGANVLTFGAGSRLTVL.

V and J are TRBV3-1 (or the pseudogene TRBV3-2) and TRBJ2-5; 7 bases are shared with TRBD2. This CDR3 has 16 amino acids. Losses at the gene ends were 0 bases for V and 5 bases for J; bases not matched to a gene: 9. CDR1 LGHDT and CDR2 YNNKEL come from the germline V gene (reference sequence). CDR3 DNA sequence: TGTGCCAGCAGCCAAGATTCCCGCGGGAGTAGGGAGACCCAGTACTTC. Translated: CASSQDSRGSRETQYF.

The J gene is TRBJ1-1, the V gene TRBV7-2; 8 bases are shared with TRBD1. V was pared by 5 bases and J by 1 base, with 3 bases of the junction left unmatched. Germline lookup yields CDR1 SGHTA and CDR2 FQGNSA. The CDR3 has 14 amino acids. The CDR3 is CASSKGQGNTEAFF. The CDR3 DNA sequence: TGTGCCAGCAGCAAAGGACAGGGGAACACTGAAGCTTTCTTT.

The rearrangement links TRBV5-4 to TRBJ1-2, with D unresolved. V lost 2 bases and J lost 6, with 8 bases in between. This CDR3 is 12 amino acids long. Germline assignment: CDR1 SGHNT and CDR2 YYREEE (reference sequence). The CDR3: CASSLYPNGYTF. CDR3 nucleotide sequence: TGTGCCAGCAGCTTATACCCTAATGGCTACACCTTC.

This sequence joins TRBV5-5 and TRBJ2-1; either TRBD1 or TRBD2 may fit D (5 bases each). The germline gives CDR1 SGHKS, CDR2 YYEKEE (reference sequence). The CDR3 is 16 residues long. V lost 5 bases and J lost 6, with 21 bases in between. The CDR3 bases are TGTGCCAGCAGGTTGTACGGGGCCGGTGAATTCAATGAGCAGTTCTTC. Translating gives CASRLYGAGEFNEQFF. Variable domain in full (rest from reference TRBV5-5 and TRBJ2-1): DAGVTQSPTHLIKTRGQQVTLRCSPISGHKSVSWYQQVLGQGPQFIFQYYEKEERGRGNFPDRFSARQFPNYSSELNVNALLLGDSALYLCASRLYGAGEFNEQFFGPGTRLTVL.